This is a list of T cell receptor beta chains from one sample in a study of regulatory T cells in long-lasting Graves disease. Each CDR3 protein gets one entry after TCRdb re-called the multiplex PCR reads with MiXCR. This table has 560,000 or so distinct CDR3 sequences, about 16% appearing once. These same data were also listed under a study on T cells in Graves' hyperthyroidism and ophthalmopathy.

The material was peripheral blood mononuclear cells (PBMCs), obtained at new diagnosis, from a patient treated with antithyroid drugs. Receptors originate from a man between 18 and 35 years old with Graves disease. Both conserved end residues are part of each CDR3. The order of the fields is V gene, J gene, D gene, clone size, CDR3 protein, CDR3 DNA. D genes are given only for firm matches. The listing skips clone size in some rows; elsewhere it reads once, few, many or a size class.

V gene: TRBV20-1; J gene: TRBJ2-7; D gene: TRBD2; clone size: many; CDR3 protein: CSAIPLAGATYEQYF; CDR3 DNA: TGCAGTGCTATCCCCCTAGCGGGCGCCACCTACGAGCAGTACTTC
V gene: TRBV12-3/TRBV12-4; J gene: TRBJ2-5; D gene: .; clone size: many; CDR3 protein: CASSLTHKPPETQYF; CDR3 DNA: TGTGCCAGCAGTCTCACTCACAAACCACCGGAGACCCAGTACTTC
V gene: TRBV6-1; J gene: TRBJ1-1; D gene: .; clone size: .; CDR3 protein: CASRTNGGAFF; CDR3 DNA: TGTGCCAGCAGAACTAATGGGGGGGCTTTCTTT
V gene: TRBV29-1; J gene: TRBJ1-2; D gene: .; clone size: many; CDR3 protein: CSVVPYGGTGGYTF; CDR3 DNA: TGCAGCGTTGTCCCCTACGGGGGGACTGGGGGCTACACCTTC
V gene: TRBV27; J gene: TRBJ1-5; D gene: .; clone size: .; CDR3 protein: CASSPIQNSNQPQHF; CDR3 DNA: TGTGCCAGCAGTCCAATCCAAAATAGCAATCAGCCCCAGCATTTT
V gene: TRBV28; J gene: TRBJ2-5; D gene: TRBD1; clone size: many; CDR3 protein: CASSAATDRDQETQYF; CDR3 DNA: TGTGCCAGCAGCGCCGCAACCGACAGGGACCAAGAGACCCAGTACTTC
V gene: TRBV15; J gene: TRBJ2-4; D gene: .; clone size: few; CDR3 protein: CATSGRDTNQNIQYF; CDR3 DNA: TGTGCCACCAGCGGAAGGGACACCAATCAAAACATTCAGTACTTC
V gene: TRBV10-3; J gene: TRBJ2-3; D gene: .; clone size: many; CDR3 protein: CAISVDRDTDTQYF; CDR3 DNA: TGTGCCATCAGTGTCGACAGAGACACAGATACGCAGTATTTT
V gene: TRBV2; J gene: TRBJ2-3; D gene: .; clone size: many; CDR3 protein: CASMTAVDTQYF; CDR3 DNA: TGTGCCAGCATGACAGCGGTGGATACGCAGTATTTT
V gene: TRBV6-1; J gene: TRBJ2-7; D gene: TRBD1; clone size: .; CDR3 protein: CAIRGGGPYEQYF; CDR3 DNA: TGTGCCATCCGAGGGGGCGGCCCCTACGAGCAGTACTTC
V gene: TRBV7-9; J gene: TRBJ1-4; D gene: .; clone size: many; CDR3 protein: CASSLTGSEKLFF; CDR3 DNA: TGTGCCAGCAGTCTGACAGGCAGTGAAAAACTGTTTTTT
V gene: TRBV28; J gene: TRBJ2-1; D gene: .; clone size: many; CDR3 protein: CASAPGYEQFF; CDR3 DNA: TGTGCCAGCGCCCCCGGCTATGAGCAGTTCTTC
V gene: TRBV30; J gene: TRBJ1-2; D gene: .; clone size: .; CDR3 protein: CAWSSTRSQLGYGYTF; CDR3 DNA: TGTGCCTGGAGTTCGACCCGGAGTCAATTAGGCTATGGCTACACCTTC
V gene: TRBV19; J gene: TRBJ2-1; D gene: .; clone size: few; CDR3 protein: CASSISLPAQQFF; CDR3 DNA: TGTGCCAGTAGTATTTCTCTTCCGGCCCAGCAGTTCTTC
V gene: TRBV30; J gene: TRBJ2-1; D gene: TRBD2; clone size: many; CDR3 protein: CAWSVQGTSGNNEQFF; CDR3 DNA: TGTGCCTGGAGTGTACAGGGGACTAGCGGAAACAATGAGCAGTTCTTC
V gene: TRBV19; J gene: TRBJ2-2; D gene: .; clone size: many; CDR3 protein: CASSMYLQVNTGELFF; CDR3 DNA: TGTGCCAGTAGTATGTATCTTCAAGTTAACACCGGGGAGCTGTTTTTT
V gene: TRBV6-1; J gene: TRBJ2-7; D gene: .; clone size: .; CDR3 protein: CASSERESYEQYF; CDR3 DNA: TGTGCCAGCAGCGAACGGGAATCCTACGAGCAGTACTTC
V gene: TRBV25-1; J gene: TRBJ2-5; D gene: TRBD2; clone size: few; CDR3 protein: CASSEMILAGVETQYF; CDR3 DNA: TGTGCCAGCAGTGAAATGATTCTAGCGGGAGTAGAGACCCAGTACTTC
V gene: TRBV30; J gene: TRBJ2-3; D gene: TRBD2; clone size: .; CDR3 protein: CAWSFKAGGPGTDTQYF; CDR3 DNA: TGTGCCTGGAGTTTTAAAGCGGGAGGGCCCGGCACAGATACGCAGTATTTT
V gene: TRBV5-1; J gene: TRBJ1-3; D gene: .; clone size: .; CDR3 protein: CASSSDGSSGNTIYF; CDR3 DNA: TGCGCCAGCAGCTCTGACGGGAGCTCTGGAAACACCATATATTTT
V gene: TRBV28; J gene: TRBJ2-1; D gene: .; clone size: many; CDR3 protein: CASSGRAGHNEQFF; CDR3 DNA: TGTGCCAGCAGCGGCAGGGCGGGACACAATGAGCAGTTCTTC
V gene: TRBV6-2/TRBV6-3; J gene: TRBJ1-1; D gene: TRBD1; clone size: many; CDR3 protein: CASSSGGSLGAFF; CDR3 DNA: TGTGCCAGCAGTTCAGGGGGCAGTTTGGGAGCTTTCTTT
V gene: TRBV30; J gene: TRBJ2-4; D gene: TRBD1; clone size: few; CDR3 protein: CAWSARTGQGASKNIQYF; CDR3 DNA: TGTGCCTGGAGTGCCCGGACGGGACAGGGGGCGTCCAAAAACATTCAGTACTTC
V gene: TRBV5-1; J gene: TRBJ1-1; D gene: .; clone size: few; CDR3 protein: CASSLDPGNMNTEAFF; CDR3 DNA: TGCGCCAGCAGCTTGGATCCGGGAAACATGAACACTGAAGCTTTCTTT
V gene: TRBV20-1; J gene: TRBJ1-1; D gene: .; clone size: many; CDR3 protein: CSATSGVTEAFF; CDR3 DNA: TGCAGTGCTACCTCAGGGGTGACTGAAGCTTTCTTT
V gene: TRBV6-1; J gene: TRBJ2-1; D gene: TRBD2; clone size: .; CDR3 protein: CASSRGLAGGRVF; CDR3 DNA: TGTGCCAGCAGTCGGGGACTAGCGGGAGGGCGGGTCTTC
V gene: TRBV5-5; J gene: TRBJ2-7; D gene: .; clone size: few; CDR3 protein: CASSLSTGTKTYEQYF; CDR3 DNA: TGTGCCAGCAGCTTATCGACCGGGACAAAAACCTACGAGCAGTACTTC
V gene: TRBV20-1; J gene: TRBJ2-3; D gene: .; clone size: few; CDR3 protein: CSARDGREGTDTQYF; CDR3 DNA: TGCAGTGCTAGAGATGGAAGGGAGGGCACAGATACGCAGTATTTT
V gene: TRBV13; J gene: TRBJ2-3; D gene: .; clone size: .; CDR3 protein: CASSTGPDRRSDTQYF; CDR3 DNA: TGTGCCAGCAGCACCGGACCAGATAGAAGATCAGATACGCAGTATTTT
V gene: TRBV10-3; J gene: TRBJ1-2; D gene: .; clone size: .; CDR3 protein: CAISESKGINYGYTF; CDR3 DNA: TGTGCCATCAGTGAGTCGAAGGGTATAAACTATGGCTACACCTTC
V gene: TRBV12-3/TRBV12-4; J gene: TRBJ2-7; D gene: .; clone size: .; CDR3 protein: CASRYRGRENEQYF; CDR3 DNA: TGTGCCAGCAGGTACAGGGGACGGGAGAACGAGCAGTACTTC
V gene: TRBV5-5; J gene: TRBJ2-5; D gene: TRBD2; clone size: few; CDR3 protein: CASSRGTSSEETQYF; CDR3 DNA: TGTGCCAGCAGCCGAGGGACTAGCTCTGAAGAGACCCAGTACTTC
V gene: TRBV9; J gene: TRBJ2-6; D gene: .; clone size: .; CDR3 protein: CASSVGSGANVLTF; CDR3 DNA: TGTGCCAGCAGCGTGGGGTCTGGGGCCAACGTCCTGACTTTC
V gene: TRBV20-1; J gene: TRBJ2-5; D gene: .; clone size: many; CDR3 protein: CSARFGTPQETQYF; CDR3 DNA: TGCAGTGCTAGGTTCGGGACACCTCAAGAGACCCAGTACTTC
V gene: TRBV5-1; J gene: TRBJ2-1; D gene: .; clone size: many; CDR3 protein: CASSLESAVYNEQFF; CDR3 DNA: TGCGCCAGCAGCTTGGAAAGCGCGGTTTACAATGAGCAGTTCTTC
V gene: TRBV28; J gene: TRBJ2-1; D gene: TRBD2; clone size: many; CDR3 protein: CASTVLADPSYNEQFF; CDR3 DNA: TGTGCCAGCACCGTACTAGCGGACCCATCCTACAATGAGCAGTTCTTC
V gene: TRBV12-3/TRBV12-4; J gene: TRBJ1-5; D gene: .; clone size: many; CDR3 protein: CASSLVGVEGNQPQHF; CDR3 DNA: TGTGCCAGCAGTTTAGTAGGGGTGGAAGGCAATCAGCCCCAGCATTTT
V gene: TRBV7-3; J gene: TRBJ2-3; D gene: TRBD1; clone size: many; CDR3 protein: CASSINTGATDTQYF; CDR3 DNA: TGTGCCAGCAGTATAAATACAGGGGCCACAGATACGCAGTATTTT
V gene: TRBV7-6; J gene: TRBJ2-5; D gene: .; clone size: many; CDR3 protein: CASSLEAGAQETQYF; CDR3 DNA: TGTGCCAGCAGCTTAGAGGCGGGTGCCCAAGAGACCCAGTACTTC
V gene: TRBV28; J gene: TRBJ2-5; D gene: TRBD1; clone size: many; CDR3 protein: CASSLWLTGQETQYF; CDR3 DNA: TGTGCCAGCAGTTTATGGTTGACAGGGCAAGAGACCCAGTACTTC